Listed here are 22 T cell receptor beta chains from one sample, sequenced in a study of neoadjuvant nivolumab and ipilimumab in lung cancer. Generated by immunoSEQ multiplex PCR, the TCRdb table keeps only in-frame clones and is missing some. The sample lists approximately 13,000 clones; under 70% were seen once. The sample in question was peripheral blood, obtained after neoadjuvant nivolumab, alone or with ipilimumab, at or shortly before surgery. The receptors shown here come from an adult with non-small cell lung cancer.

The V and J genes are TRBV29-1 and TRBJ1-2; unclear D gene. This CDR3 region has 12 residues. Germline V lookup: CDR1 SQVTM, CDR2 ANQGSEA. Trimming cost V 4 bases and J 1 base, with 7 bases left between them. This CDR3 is CSVVGNNYGYTF. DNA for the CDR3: TGCAGCGTTGTAGGAAATAACTATGGCTACACCTTC.

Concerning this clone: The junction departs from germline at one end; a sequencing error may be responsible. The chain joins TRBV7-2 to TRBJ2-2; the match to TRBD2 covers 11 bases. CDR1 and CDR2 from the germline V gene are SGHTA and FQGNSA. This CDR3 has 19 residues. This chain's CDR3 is CASRLGGLAGTVGTGELFF. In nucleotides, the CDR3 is TGTGCCAGCAGGTTAGGCGGACTAGCGGGCACAGTAGGAACCGGGGAGCTGTTTTTT.

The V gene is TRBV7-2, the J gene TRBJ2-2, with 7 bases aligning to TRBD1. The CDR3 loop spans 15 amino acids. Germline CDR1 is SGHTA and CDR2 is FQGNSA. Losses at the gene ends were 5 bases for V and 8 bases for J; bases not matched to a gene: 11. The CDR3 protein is CASSPGDSRAGELFF. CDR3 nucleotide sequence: TGTGCCAGCAGCCCCGGGGACAGTCGGGCAGGGGAGCTGTTTTTT.

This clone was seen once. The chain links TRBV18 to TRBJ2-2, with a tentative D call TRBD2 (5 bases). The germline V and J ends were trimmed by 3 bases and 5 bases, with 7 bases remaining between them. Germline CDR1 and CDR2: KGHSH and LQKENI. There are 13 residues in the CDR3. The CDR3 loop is CASSPTTTGELFF. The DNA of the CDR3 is TGTGCCAGCTCACCGACTACGACCGGGGAGCTGTTTTTT.

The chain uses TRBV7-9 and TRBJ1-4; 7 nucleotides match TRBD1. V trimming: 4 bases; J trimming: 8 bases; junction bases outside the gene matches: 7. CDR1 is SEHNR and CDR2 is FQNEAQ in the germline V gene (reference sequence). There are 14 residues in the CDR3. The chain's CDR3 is CASSSNTGDEKLFF. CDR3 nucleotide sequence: TGTGCCAGCAGCTCGAACACAGGGGACGAAAAACTGTTTTTT.

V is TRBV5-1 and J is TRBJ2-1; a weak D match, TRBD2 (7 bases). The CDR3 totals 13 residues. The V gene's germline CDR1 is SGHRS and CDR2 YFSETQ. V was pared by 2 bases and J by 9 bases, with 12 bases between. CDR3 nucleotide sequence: TGCGCCAGCAGCTTCAGGGGAGGGGGTGAGCAGTTCTTC. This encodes CASSFRGGGEQFF. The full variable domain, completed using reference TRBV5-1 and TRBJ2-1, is KAGVTQTPRYLIKTRGQQVTLSCSPISGHRSVSWYQQTPGQGLQFLFEYFSETQRNKGNFPGRFSGRQFSNSRSEMNVSTLELGDSALYLCASSFRGGGEQFFGPGTRLTVL.

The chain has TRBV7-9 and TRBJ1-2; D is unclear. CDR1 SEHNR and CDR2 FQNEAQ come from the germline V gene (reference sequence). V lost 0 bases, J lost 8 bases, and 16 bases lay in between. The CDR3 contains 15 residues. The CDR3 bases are TGTGCCAGCAGCTTAGCCAGGAGCCTAAGCCGAGGCTACACCTTC. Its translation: CASSLARSLSRGYTF.

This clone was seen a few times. CDR3 in DNA: TGTGCCAGCTCCCCATTAAGAGCTGGACAGGGAACAGATACGCAGTATTTT. Protein: CASSPLRAGQGTDTQYF. The chain couples TRBV18 to TRBJ2-3; 8 nucleotides line up with TRBD1. V was pared by 6 bases and J by 3 bases, with 14 bases of the junction left unmatched. Germline-derived CDR1 and CDR2 are KGHSH and LQKENI. This CDR3 region has 17 residues. The full variable domain, in which reference TRBV18 and TRBJ2-3 provide the parts outside the CDR3, is NAGVMQNPRHLVRRRGQEARLRCSPMKGHSHVYWYRQLPEEGLKFMVYLQKENIIDESGMPKERFSAEFPKEGPSILRIQQVVRGDSAAYFCASSPLRAGQGTDTQYFGPGTRLTVL.

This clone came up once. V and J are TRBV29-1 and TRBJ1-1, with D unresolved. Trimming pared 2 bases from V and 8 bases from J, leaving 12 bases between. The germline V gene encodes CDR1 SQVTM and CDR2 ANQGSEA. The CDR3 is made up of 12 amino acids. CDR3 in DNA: TGCAGCGTTGAACGGAGGGCTCAGGAAGCTTTCTTT. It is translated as CSVERRAQEAFF.

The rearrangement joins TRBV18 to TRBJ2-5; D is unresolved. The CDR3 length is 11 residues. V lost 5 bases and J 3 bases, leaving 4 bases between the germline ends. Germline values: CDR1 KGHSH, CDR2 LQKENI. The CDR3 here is CASSAKETQYF. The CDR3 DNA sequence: TGTGCCAGCTCAGCGAAAGAGACCCAGTACTTC. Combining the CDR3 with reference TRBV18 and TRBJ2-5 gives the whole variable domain NAGVMQNPRHLVRRRGQEARLRCSPMKGHSHVYWYRQLPEEGLKFMVYLQKENIIDESGMPKERFSAEFPKEGPSILRIQQVVRGDSAAYFCASSAKETQYFGPGTRLLVL.

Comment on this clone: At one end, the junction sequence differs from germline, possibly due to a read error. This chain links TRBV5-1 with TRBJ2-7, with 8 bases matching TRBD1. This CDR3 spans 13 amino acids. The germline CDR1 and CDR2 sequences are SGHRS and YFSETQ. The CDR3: CASSLGQDYEQYF. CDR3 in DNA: TGCGCCAGCAGTTTGGGACAGGACTACGAGCAGTACTTC. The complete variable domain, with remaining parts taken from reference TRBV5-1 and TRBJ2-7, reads KAGVTQTPRYLIKTRGQQVTLSCSPISGHRSVSWYQQTPGQGLQFLFEYFSETQRNKGNFPGRFSGRQFSNSRSEMNVSTLELGDSALYLCASSLGQDYEQYFGPGTRLTVT.

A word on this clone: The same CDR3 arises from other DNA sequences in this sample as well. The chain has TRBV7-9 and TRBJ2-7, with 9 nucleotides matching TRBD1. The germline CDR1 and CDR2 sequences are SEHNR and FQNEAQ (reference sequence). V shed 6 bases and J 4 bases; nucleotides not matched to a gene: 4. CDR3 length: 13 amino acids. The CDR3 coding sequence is TGTGCCAGCAGTCCCGGGACAGGGTACGAGCAGTACTTC. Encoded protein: CASSPGTGYEQYF. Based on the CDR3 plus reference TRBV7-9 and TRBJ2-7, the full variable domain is DTGVSQNPRHKITKRGQNVTFRCDPISEHNRLYWYRQTLGQGPEFLTYFQNEAQLEKSRLLSDRFSAERPKGSFSTLEIQRTEQGDSAMYLCASSPGTGYEQYFGPGTRLTVT.

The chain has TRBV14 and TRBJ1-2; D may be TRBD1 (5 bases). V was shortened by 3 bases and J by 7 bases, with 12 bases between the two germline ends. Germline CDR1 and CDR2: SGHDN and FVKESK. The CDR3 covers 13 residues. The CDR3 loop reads CASSQRGTSGYTF. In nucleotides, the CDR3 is TGTGCCAGCAGCCAGCGGGGGACCAGTGGCTACACCTTC. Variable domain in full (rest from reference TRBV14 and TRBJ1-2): EAGVTQFPSHSVIEKGQTVTLRCDPISGHDNLYWYRRVMGKEIKFLLHFVKESKQDESGMPNNRFLAERTGGTYSTLKVQPAELEDSGVYFCASSQRGTSGYTFGSGTRLTVV.

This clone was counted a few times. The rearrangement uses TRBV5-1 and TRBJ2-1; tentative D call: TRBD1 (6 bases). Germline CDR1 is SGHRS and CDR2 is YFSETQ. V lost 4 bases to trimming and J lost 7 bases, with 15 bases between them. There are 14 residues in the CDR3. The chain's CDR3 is CASSAQGVGNEQFF. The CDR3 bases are TGCGCCAGCAGCGCACAGGGTGTTGGGAATGAGCAGTTCTTC. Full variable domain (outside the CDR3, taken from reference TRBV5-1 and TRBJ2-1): KAGVTQTPRYLIKTRGQQVTLSCSPISGHRSVSWYQQTPGQGLQFLFEYFSETQRNKGNFPGRFSGRQFSNSRSEMNVSTLELGDSALYLCASSAQGVGNEQFFGPGTRLTVL.

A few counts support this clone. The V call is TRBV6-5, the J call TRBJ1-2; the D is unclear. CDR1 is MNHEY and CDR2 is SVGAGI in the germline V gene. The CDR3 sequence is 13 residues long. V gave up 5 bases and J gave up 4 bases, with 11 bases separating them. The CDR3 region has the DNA TGTGCCAGCAGTCCACAGAGACTCTATGGCTACACCTTC. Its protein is CASSPQRLYGYTF.

This CDR3 is CASSLPTSGVPYEQYF. The DNA of the CDR3 is TGCGCCAGCAGCCTTCCGACTAGCGGGGTTCCCTACGAGCAGTACTTC. V and J are TRBV5-1 and TRBJ2-7; TRBD2 aligns across 11 bases. V was pared by 4 bases and J by 2 bases, with 8 bases of the junction left unmatched. The CDR3 spans 16 residues. Germline lookup yields CDR1 SGHRS and CDR2 YFSETQ.

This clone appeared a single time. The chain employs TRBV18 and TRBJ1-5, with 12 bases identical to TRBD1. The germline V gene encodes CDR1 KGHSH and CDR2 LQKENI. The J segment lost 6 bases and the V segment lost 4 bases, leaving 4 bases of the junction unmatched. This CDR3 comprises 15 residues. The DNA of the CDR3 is TGTGCCAGCTCACTGGGGACAGGGGGCGTTCAGCCCCAGCATTTT. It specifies CASSLGTGGVQPQHF.

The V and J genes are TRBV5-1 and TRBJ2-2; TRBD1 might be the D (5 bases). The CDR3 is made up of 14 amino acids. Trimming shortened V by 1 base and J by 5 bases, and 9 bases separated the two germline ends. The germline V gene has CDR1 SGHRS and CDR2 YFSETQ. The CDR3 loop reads CASSLLGDTGELFF. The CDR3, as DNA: TGCGCCAGCAGCTTGTTAGGGGATACCGGGGAGCTGTTTTTT.

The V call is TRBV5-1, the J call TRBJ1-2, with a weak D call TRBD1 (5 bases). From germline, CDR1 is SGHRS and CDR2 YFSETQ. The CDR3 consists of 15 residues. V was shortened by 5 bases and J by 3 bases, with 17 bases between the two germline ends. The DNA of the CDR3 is TGCGCCAGCAGTTTTTCTGGGACTGCCTACTATGGCTACACCTTC. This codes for CASSFSGTAYYGYTF.

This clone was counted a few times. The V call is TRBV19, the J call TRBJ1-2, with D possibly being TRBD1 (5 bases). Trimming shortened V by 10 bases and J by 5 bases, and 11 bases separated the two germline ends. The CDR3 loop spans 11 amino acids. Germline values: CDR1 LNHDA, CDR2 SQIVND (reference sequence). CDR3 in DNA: TGTGCCACCCGGGGGGGTTATGGCTACACCTTC. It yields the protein CATRGGYGYTF.

The CDR3 loop is CASKWINEQFF. The DNA of the CDR3 is TGTGCCAGCAAATGGATAAATGAGCAGTTCTTC. V is TRBV6-5 and J is TRBJ2-1; D is undetermined. This CDR3 is built from 11 residues. The ends were cut back, 7 bases at V and 7 bases at J, with 8 bases in the middle. Per germline, CDR1 MNHEY and CDR2 SVGAGI.

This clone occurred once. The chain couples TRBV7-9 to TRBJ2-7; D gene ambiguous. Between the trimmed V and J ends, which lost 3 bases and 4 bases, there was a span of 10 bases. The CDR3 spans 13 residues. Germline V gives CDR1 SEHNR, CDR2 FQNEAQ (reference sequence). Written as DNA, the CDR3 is TGTGCCAGCAGCTTCTCAGGAGTATACGAGCAGTACTTC. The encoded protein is CASSFSGVYEQYF.